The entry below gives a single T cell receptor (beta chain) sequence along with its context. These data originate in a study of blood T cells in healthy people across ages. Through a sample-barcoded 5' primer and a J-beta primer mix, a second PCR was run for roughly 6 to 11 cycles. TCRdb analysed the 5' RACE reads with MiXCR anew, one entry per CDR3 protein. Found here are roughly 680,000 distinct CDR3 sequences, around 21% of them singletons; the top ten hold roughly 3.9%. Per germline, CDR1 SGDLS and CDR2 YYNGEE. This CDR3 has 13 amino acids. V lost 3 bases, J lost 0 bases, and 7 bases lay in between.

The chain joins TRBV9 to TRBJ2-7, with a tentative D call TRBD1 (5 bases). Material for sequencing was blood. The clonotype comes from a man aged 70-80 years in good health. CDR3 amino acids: CASSGGHSYEQYF. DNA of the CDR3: TGTGCCAGCAGCGGAGGACACTCCTACGAGCAGTACTTC.